Each of the 6 T cell receptor beta chains below was sequenced from the same sample in a study of blood T cell repertoires in COVID-19. Measured with immunoSEQ multiplex PCR; TCRdb has only the in-frame clones, and not every one. The data show around 270,000 clones, about 88% seen once. Sample: peripheral blood. The receptors come from a man between 60 and 75 years old who had recovered from COVID-19.

V and J are TRBV21-1 and TRBJ1-1; the D segment call TRBD1 is taken from the table without a DNA check. TRBV21-1 is flagged as a pseudogene. CDR3 length: 17 amino acids. The DNA of the CDR3 is TGTGCCAGCAGCAAAGTCTTAGCAGGACAGACATCGGCCGGAGCTTTCTTT. Protein product: CASSKVLAGQTSAGAFF.

The CDR3: CASSFATDTGELFF. In nucleotides, the CDR3 is TGTGCCAGCAGTTTCGCGACAGACACCGGGGAGCTGTTTTTT. The chain links TRBV27 to TRBJ2-2; tentative D call: TRBD1 (5 bases). Germline V gene sequence: CDR1 MNHEY, CDR2 SMNVEV (reference sequence). This CDR3 is built from 14 residues. V was pared by 3 bases and J by 3 bases, with 8 bases between.

This clone was seen just once. The rearrangement uses TRBV30 and TRBJ1-1; a weak D match, TRBD1 (6 bases). Germline assignment: CDR1 GTSNPN and CDR2 SVGIG (reference sequence). The V and J ends lost 1 base and 10 bases respectively, with 19 bases between them. The CDR3 loop spans 14 amino acids. CDR3 nucleotide sequence: TGTGCCTGGAGTGCGGGGGGCGCTTTGACGTCAGCTTTCTTT. Translated, it gives CAWSAGGALTSAFF.

The V gene is TRBV9, the J gene TRBJ1-1, with 7 bases matching TRBD1. Trimming took 4 bases from V and 4 from J; bases not matched to a gene: 7. The V gene's germline CDR1 is SGDLS and CDR2 YYNGEE. The CDR3 loop spans 14 amino acids. For the CDR3, the DNA is TGTGCCAGCAGCTTGACAGGGAAAGGCACTGAAGCTTTCTTT. Encoded protein: CASSLTGKGTEAFF.

This clone was seen a few times. The chain carries TRBV18 and TRBJ1-3; TRBD1 aligns across 8 bases. CDR3 length: 13 amino acids. Losses at the gene ends were 6 bases for V and 6 bases for J; bases not matched to a gene: 4. Germline lookup yields CDR1 KGHSH and CDR2 LQKENI. In nucleotides, the CDR3 is TGTGCCAGCTCGGGGACAGGTGCAAACACCATATATTTT. Its translation: CASSGTGANTIYF.

The chain carries TRBV7-3 and TRBJ2-5; 13 nucleotides agree with TRBD2. V was clipped by 4 bases and J by 4 bases; unmatched bases: 6. The CDR3 extends over 16 amino acids. Germline V gene sequence: CDR1 SGHTA, CDR2 FQGTGA. This chain's CDR3 is CASSSTGTSGAETQYF. The CDR3 DNA is TGTGCCAGCAGCTCAACGGGGACTAGCGGGGCAGAGACCCAGTACTTC.